The rows below give T cell receptor beta chains drawn from one sample of a study of radiation and T cells in renal cell carcinoma. Assay used: immunoSEQ multiplex PCR; TCRdb lists only in-frame clones, some missing. The sample has approximately 85,000 clones, roughly nine tenths seen once. Sequencing was performed on blood, taken from a patient whose treatment included radiotherapy and nephrectomy. The receptors derive from a woman in her 70s with renal cell carcinoma. CDR3s include the opening cysteine and the closing phenylalanine or tryptophan. D genes are given only for firm matches. Rows give clone size only sometimes, using once, few, many, or a class for an expanded clone.

>TRBD1|TRBJ1-2|TRBV27|NA
TGTGCCAGCAGATCCCTTGGGGACAGGGATGGCTACACCTTC
CASRSLGDRDGYTF
>NA|TRBJ2-7|TRBV6-6|NA
TGTGCCAGCAGTTCAATCTACGAGCAGTACTTC
CASSSIYEQYF
>TRBD1|TRBJ1-4|TRBV28|NA
TGTGCCAGCAGCCGGGACAGTAATGAAAAACTGTTTTTT
CASSRDSNEKLFF
>NA|TRBJ2-5|TRBV5-1|NA
TGCGCCAGCAGCGCACAGGGTCGAGAGACCCAGTACTTC
CASSAQGRETQYF
>NA|TRBJ2-3|TRBV19|NA
TGTGCCAGTAGACCCACTAGTAGGGATACGCAGTATTTT
CASRPTSRDTQYF
>TRBD1|TRBJ2-4|TRBV4-3|NA
TGCGCCAGCAGCCAAGAGATTGCCGGGACAGGGAACGTAGCCAAAAACATTCAGTACTTC
CASSQEIAGTGNVAKNIQYF
>NA|TRBJ2-1|TRBV2|NA
TGTGCCAGCACAGAGCTTGAGCAGTTCTTC
CASTELEQFF
>NA|TRBJ1-3|TRBV7-9|NA
TGTGCCAGCAGCCGAAATATTATGGCCTCCGGGGTTGGAAACACCATATATTTT
CASSRNIMASGVGNTIYF
>NA|TRBJ2-2|TRBV5-1|few
TGCGCCAGCAGTAGGAGGGGGACGGACACCGGGGAGCTGTTTTTT
CASSRRGTDTGELFF
>NA|TRBJ1-2|TRBV14|NA
TGTGCCAGCAGCCAAGATTTGGGCGGCTACACCTTC
CASSQDLGGYTF
>NA|TRBJ2-5|TRBV5-4|NA
TGTGCCAGCAGCCCGACAGATACCCAAGAGACCCAGTACTTC
CASSPTDTQETQYF
>NA|TRBJ2-7|TRBV29-1|NA
TGCAGCGTTGAAAAGATGGACAGCTCCTACGAGCAGTACTTC
CSVEKMDSSYEQYF
>NA|TRBJ1-2|TRBV7-2|NA
TGTGCCAGCAGCTTAGGAGGGCCTAGAGGCTACACCTTC
CASSLGGPRGYTF
>TRBD2|TRBJ2-5|TRBV4-2|NA
TGTGCCAGCAGCCTCGGGACTAGCGGGGGGGCCGGAGAGACCCAGTACTTC
CASSLGTSGGAGETQYF
>NA|TRBJ1-6|TRBV4-3|NA
TGCGCCAGCAGCCAAGATCATCAAAACTCACCCCTCCACTTT
CASSQDHQNSPLHF
>TRBD1|TRBJ2-7|TRBV11-3|NA
TGTGCCAGCAGCTCCCGGGACAGGGCCAAATACGAGCAGTACTTC
CASSSRDRAKYEQYF
>TRBD1|TRBJ1-5|TRBV9|NA
TGTGCCAGCAGCGTAGCCCCCCCCCACAGGGGGGGATTTAGCAATCAGCCCCAGCATTTT
CASSVAPPHRGGFSNQPQHF
>TRBD1|TRBJ2-7|TRBV19|NA
TGTGCCAGTAGAGACAGGGGAACCCACGAGCAGTACTTC
CASRDRGTHEQYF
>TRBD1|TRBJ1-1|TRBV19|NA
TGTGCCAGTAGTGGAAGACAGGGCAACACTGAAGCTTTCTTT
CASSGRQGNTEAFF
>TRBD1|TRBJ1-2|TRBV7-9|NA
TGTGCCAGCAGCTCCTCACAGGGGTTTGGTGGCTACACCTTC
CASSSSQGFGGYTF
>TRBD1|TRBJ2-7|TRBV19|NA
TGTGCCAGTAACCCCACAGGGGGCAACGAGCAGTACTTC
CASNPTGGNEQYF